This T cell receptor (beta chain) was documented in a study of blood T cell repertoires in COVID-19. At the level of the study: Samples came from the United States, Italy and Spain, spanning acute and convalescent COVID-19. T cells, B-cell-depleted T cells, or PBMCs provided the cDNA or gDNA that served as material.

How the authors handled the data: Estimation of nucleated cell counts was performed using reference gene primer amplification. Generated by immunoSEQ multiplex PCR, the TCRdb table keeps only in-frame clones and is missing some. The DNA gave D and trimming, while V, J and clone size come from that table. The sample records some 100,000 clones, about 89% being singletons. The CDR3 extends over 13 amino acids. Deletions cut 5 bases from V and 1 base from J, with 8 bases between. Germline V gives CDR1 SGHTA, CDR2 FQGTGA. The specimen sequenced was peripheral blood. This chain links TRBV7-3 with TRBJ1-2; tentative D call: TRBD1 (5 bases). The clonotype originates from a young woman with acute or convalescent COVID-19. CDR3 amino acids: CASSRDSNYGYTF. CDR3 coding DNA: TGTGCCAGCAGCCGAGACAGTAACTATGGCTACACCTTC.